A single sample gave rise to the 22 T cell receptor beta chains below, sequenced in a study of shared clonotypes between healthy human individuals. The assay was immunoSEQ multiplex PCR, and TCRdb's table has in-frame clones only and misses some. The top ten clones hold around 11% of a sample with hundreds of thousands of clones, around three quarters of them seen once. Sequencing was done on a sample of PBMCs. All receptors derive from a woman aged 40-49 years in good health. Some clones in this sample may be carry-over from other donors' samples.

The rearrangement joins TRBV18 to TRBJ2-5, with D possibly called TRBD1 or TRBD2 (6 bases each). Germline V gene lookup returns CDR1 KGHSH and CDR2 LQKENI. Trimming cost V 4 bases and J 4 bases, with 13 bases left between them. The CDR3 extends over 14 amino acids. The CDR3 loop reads CASSLTRGVETQYF. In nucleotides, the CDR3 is TGTGCCAGCTCACTGACAAGGGGGGTAGAGACCCAGTACTTC.

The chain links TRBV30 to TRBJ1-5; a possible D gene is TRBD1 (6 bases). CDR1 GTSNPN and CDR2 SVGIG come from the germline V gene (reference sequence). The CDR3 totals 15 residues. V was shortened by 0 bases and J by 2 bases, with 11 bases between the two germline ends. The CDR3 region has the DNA TGTGCCTGGAGTGTACTGTCAGGGGGCAATCAGCCCCAGCATTTT. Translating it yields CAWSVLSGGNQPQHF. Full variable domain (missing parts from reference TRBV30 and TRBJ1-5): SQTIHQWPATLVQPVGSPLSLECTVEGTSNPNLYWYRQAAGRGLQLLFYSVGIGQISSEVPQNLSASRPQDRQFILSSKKLLLSDSGFYLCAWSVLSGGNQPQHFGDGTRLSIL.

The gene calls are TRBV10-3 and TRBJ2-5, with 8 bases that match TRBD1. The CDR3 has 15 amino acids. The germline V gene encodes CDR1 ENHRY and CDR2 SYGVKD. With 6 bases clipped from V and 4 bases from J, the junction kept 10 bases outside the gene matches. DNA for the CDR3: TGTGCCATCAGCCCCACTGGCGGGACAGGAGAGACCCAGTACTTC. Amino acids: CAISPTGGTGETQYF.

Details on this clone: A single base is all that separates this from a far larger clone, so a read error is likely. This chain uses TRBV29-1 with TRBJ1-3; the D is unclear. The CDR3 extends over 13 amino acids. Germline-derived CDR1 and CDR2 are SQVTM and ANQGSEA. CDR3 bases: TGCAGCGGTGGTAGGGCAGACGGAAACGCCATATATTTT. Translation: CSGGRADGNAIYF.

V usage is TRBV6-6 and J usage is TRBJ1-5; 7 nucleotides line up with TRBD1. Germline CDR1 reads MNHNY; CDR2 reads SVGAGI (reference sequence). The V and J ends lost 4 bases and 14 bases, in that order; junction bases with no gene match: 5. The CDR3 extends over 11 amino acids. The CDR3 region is CASSFPGQKHF. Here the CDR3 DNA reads TGTGCCAGCAGTTTTCCGGGACAGAAGCATTTT.

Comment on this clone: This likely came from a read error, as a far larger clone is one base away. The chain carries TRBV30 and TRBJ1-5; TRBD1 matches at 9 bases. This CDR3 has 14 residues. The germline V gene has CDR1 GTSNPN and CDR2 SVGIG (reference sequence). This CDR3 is CAWSTQGANQAQHF. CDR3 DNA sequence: TGTGCCTGGAGTACACAGGGGGCGAATCAGGCCCAGCATTTT.

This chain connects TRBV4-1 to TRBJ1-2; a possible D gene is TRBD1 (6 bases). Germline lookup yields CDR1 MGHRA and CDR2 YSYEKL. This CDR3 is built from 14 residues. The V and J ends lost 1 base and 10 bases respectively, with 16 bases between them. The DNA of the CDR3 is TGCGCCAGCAGCCAAGGGATCGACAGGCCCAACTACACCTTC. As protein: CASSQGIDRPNYTF.

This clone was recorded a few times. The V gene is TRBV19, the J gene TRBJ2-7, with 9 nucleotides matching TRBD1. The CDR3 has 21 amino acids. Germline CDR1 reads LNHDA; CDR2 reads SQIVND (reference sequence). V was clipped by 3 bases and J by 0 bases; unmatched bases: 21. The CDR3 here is CASSIFLVGTGNGSGSYEQYF. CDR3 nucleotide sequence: TGTGCCAGTAGTATTTTTTTGGTTGGGACAGGGAATGGATCGGGCTCCTACGAGCAGTACTTC.

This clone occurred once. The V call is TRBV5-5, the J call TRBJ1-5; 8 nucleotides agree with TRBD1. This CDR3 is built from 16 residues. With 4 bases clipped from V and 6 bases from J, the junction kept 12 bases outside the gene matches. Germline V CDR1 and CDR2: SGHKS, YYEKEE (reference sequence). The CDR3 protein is CASSPGTGQSGQPQHF. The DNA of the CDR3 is TGTGCCAGCAGCCCAGGGACAGGACAATCCGGTCAGCCCCAGCATTTT. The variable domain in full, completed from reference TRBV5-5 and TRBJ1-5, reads DAGVTQSPTHLIKTRGQQVTLRCSPISGHKSVSWYQQVLGQGPQFIFQYYEKEERGRGNFPDRFSARQFPNYSSELNVNALLLGDSALYLCASSPGTGQSGQPQHFGDGTRLSIL.

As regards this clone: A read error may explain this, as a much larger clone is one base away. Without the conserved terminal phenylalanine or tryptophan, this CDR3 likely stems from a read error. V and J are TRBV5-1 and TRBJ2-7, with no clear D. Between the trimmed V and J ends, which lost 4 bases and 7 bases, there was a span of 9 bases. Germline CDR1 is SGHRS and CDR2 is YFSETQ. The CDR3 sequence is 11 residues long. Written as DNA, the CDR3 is TGCGCCAGCAGCCTCCTAACAGAGCAGTACCTC. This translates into CASSLLTEQYL.

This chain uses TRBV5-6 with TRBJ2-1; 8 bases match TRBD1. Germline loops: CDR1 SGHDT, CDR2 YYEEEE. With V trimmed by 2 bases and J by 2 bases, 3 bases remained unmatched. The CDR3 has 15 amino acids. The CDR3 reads CASSFDRGPYNEQFF. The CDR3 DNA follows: TGTGCCAGCAGCTTTGACAGGGGACCCTACAATGAGCAGTTCTTC.

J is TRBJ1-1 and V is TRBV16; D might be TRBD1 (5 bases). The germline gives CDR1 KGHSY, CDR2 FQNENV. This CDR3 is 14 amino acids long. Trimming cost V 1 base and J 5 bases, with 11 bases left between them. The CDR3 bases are TGTGCCAGCAGCCAATTTTCGGGGGGGACTGAAGCTTTCTTT. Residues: CASSQFSGGTEAFF.

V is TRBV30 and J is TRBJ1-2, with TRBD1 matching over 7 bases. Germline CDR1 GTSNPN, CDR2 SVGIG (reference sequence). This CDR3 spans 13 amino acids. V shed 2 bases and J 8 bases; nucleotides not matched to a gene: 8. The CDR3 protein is CAWSQGGGGGYTF. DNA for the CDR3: TGTGCCTGGAGTCAGGGAGGGGGCGGCGGCTACACCTTC.

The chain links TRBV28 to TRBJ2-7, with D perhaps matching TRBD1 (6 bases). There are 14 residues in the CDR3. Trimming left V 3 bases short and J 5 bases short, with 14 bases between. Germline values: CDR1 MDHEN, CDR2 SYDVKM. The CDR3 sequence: CASSLKGVYHEQYF. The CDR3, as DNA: TGTGCCAGCAGTTTGAAGGGGGTTTACCACGAGCAGTACTTC.

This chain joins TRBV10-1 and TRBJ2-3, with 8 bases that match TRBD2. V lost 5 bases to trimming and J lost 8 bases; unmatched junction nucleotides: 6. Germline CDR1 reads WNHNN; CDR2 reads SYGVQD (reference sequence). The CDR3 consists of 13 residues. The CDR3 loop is CASSPGLEGTQYF. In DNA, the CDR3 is TGCGCCAGCAGTCCGGGACTAGAGGGTACGCAGTATTTT.

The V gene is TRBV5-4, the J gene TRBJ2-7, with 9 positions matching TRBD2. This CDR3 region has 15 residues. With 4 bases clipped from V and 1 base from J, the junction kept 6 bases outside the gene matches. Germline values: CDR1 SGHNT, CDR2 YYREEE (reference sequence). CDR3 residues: CASSMGLAGSYEQYF. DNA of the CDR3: TGTGCCAGCAGCATGGGACTAGCTGGGTCCTACGAGCAGTACTTC. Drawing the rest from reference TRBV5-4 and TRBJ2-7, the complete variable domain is ETGVTQSPTHLIKTRGQQVTLRCSSQSGHNTVSWYQQALGQGPQFIFQYYREEENGRGNFPPRFSGLQFPNYSSELNVNALELDDSALYLCASSMGLAGSYEQYFGPGTRLTVT.

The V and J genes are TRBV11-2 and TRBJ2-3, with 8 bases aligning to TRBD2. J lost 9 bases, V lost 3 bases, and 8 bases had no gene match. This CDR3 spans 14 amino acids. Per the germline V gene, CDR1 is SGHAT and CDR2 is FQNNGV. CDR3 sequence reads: CASSLPAGGGTQYF. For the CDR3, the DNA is TGTGCCAGCAGCTTGCCCGCCGGCGGGGGGACGCAGTATTTT.

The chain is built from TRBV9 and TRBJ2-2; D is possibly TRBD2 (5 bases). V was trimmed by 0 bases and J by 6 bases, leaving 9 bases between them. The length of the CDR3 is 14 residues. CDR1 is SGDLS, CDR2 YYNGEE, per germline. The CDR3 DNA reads TGTGCCAGCAGCGTAGGGGGAGCGGCCGGGGAGCTGTTTTTT. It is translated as CASSVGGAAGELFF.

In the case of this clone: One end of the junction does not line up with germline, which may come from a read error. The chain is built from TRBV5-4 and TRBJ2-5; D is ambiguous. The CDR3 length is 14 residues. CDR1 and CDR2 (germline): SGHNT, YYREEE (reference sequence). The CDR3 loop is CASSLGAHQGTQYF. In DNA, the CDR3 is TGTGCCAGCAGCTTGGGAGCCCACCAAGGGACCCAGTACTTC.

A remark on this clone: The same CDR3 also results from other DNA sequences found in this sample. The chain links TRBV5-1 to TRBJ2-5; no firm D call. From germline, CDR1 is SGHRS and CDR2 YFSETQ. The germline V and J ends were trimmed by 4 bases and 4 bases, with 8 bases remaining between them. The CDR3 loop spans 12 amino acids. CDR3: CASSPQGETQYF. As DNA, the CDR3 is TGCGCCAGCAGCCCCCAAGGAGAGACCCAGTACTTC.

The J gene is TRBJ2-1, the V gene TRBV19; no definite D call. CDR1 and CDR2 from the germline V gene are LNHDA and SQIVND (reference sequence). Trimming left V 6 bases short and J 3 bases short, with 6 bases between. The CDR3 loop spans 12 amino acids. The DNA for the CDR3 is TGTGCCAGTAGAACAAGCTACAATGAGCAGTTCTTC. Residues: CASRTSYNEQFF.

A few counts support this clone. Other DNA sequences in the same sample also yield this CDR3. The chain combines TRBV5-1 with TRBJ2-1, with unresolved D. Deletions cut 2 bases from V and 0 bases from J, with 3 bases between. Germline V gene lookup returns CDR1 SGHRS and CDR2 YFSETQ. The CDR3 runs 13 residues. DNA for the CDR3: TGCGCCAGCAGCTTCGACTCCTACAATGAGCAGTTCTTC. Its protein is CASSFDSYNEQFF.